What follows are 30 T cell receptor beta chains derived from one specimen sequenced in a study of T-cell memory formation after mild COVID-19. A single record per CDR3 protein comes from TCRdb applying MiXCR to the 5' RACE reads. The sample yields a few hundred thousand distinct CDR3 sequences, 20% to 25% seen once. The source material was PBMCs or a T cell subset sorted from them (not recorded which). The receptors derive from a man aged 18 to 30 who had mild COVID-19 (a few samples of this study predate the infection). Cell type and time point are not known.

This chain uses TRBV20-1 with TRBJ2-1; 10 nucleotides align to TRBD2. Trimming cost V 7 bases and J 2 bases; bases outside gene matches: 17. Germline values: CDR1 DFQATT, CDR2 SNEGSKA (reference sequence). The CDR3 contains 18 residues. CDR3 sequence reads: CSVQALAGVSRAYNEQFF. The CDR3 region has the DNA TGCAGTGTTCAGGCGCTAGCGGGGGTGTCTCGCGCCTACAATGAGCAGTTCTTC.

This clonotype has a handful of counts. The rearrangement uses TRBV5-1 and TRBJ2-3, with 8 bases fitting TRBD2. V lost 4 bases, J lost 3 bases, and 10 bases stayed unmatched. This CDR3 has 16 amino acids. Per the germline V gene, CDR1 is SGHRS and CDR2 is YFSETQ. CDR3 DNA: TGCGCCAGCAGCAGAGAGACCGGGGGGGCTACAGATACGCAGTATTTT. Residues: CASSRETGGATDTQYF.

Only a few counts were recorded for this clonotype. The chain combines TRBV7-9 with TRBJ1-1; D uncertain. Germline CDR1 reads SEHNR; CDR2 reads FQNEAQ (reference sequence). V dropped 1 base and J dropped 5 bases, with 11 bases sitting between them. CDR3 length: 14 amino acids. The CDR3 region has the DNA TGTGCCAGCAGCTTAGGTAGATCGAGGACTGAAGCTTTCTTT. Its translation is CASSLGRSRTEAFF. The whole variable domain, remainder taken from reference TRBV7-9 and TRBJ1-1, is DTGVSQNPRHKITKRGQNVTFRCDPISEHNRLYWYRQTLGQGPEFLTYFQNEAQLEKSRLLSDRFSAERPKGSFSTLEIQRTEQGDSAMYLCASSLGRSRTEAFFGQGTRLTVV.

V gene TRBV20-1 combines with J gene TRBJ2-3, with D unresolved. V was trimmed by 1 base and J by 4 bases, leaving 6 bases between them. The CDR3 extends over 12 amino acids. Germline V gene lookup returns CDR1 DFQATT and CDR2 SNEGSKA (reference sequence). CDR3 nucleotides: TGCAGTGCTAGAGTGACGGCAGATACGCAGTATTTT. It is translated as CSARVTADTQYF.

The chain recombines TRBV7-2 with TRBJ1-4; maybe TRBD1 (6 bases). This CDR3 spans 13 amino acids. V gave up 3 bases and J gave up 8 bases, with 10 bases separating them. In germline, CDR1 is SGHTA, CDR2 FQGNSA. The chain's CDR3 is CASSFRDNEKLFF. In nucleotides, the CDR3 is TGTGCCAGCAGCTTCCGGGACAACGAAAAACTGTTTTTT.

The CDR3 bases are TGCAGTGGGGGTGGGGTCTATGGAGGCTACACCTTC. Amino acid sequence: CSGGGVYGGYTF. V gene TRBV20-1 combines with J gene TRBJ1-2, with D hard to call. The CDR3 is 12 amino acids. The germline V gene has CDR1 DFQATT and CDR2 SNEGSKA (reference sequence). V shed 7 bases and J shed 8 bases, with 17 bases lying between them.

The J gene is TRBJ1-1, the V gene TRBV12-3 or TRBV12-4; TRBD1 agrees at 7 bases. The CDR3 extends over 19 amino acids. Losses at the gene ends were 3 bases for V and 0 bases for J; bases not matched to a gene: 16. The CDR3 DNA reads as TGTGCCAGCAGTTTTGAGTCTAGGATTTGGGACAGAATGAACACTGAAGCTTTCTTT. Translated: CASSFESRIWDRMNTEAFF.

This clonotype turned up a few times. This chain links TRBV4-1 with TRBJ2-3, with 8 bases fitting TRBD2. The germline CDR1 and CDR2 sequences are MGHRA and YSYEKL. V lost 4 bases and J lost 9; bases outside the gene matches: 12. CDR3 size: 15 residues. CDR3 nucleotide sequence: TGCGCCAGCAGCCCTACGGGGGGGACCGGTTGGACGCAGTATTTT. Translating it yields CASSPTGGTGWTQYF.

The rearrangement uses TRBV2 and TRBJ2-7, with TRBD1 matching over 8 bases. The CDR3 totals 14 residues. Germline CDR1 and CDR2: SNHLY and FYNNEI. With V trimmed by 4 bases and J by 5 bases, 7 bases remained unmatched. CDR3 bases: TGTGCCAGCAGTGGACAGGGGTGGGAGGACGAGCAGTACTTC. It codes for CASSGQGWEDEQYF.

This chain connects TRBV4-1 to TRBJ2-1; 11 nucleotides align to TRBD1. Trimming removed 6 bases from V and 8 bases from J; junction bases left unmatched: 6. The germline gives CDR1 MGHRA, CDR2 YSYEKL. The CDR3 has 14 amino acids. The CDR3 region has the DNA TGCGCCAGCAGGGCGGGACAGGGGGACTATGAGCAGTTCTTC. It codes for CASRAGQGDYEQFF.

This clonotype was observed a handful of times. J is TRBJ2-1 and V is TRBV4-2; tentatively, D is TRBD2 (6 bases). The CDR3 extends over 15 amino acids. V was cut by 0 bases and J by 8 bases, with 14 bases left in between. Germline assignment: CDR1 LGHNA and CDR2 YNFKEQ. CDR3 DNA sequence: TGTGCCAGCAGCCAAGATGTCGGGCGGGGCGATGAGCAGTTCTTC. Amino acid sequence: CASSQDVGRGDEQFF.

The V gene is TRBV6-2 or TRBV6-3, the J gene TRBJ1-1; perhaps TRBD1 as D (6 bases). CDR3 length equals 16 residues. Per the germline V gene, CDR1 is MNHEY and CDR2 is SVGEGT. Trimming cost V 2 bases and J 4 bases, with 17 bases left between them. Here the CDR3 DNA reads TGTGCCAGCAGTTACCACGCGGGGGGCGGTAGCACTGAAGCTTTCTTT. This sequence encodes CASSYHAGGGSTEAFF.

The CDR3 DNA follows: TGTGCCAGCAGTTTAGCTTTGACTGAAGCTTTCTTT. This codes for CASSLALTEAFF. The V gene is TRBV12-3 or TRBV12-4, the J gene TRBJ1-1; D call uncertain. The V gene lost 0 bases and the J gene lost 5 bases, with 4 bases spanning the gap. This CDR3 comprises 12 residues.

This clonotype was seen a few times. The CDR3 reads CASSLLGGMDQPQHF. CDR3 bases: TGTGCCAGCAGTTTATTAGGGGGCATGGATCAGCCCCAGCATTTT. The chain is built from TRBV28 and TRBJ1-5, with 7 bases matching TRBD1. This CDR3 is 15 amino acids long. In germline, CDR1 is MDHEN, CDR2 SYDVKM. With V trimmed by 1 base and J by 5 bases, 5 bases remained unmatched.

This clonotype was seen only a few times. V and J are TRBV5-4 and TRBJ1-1; D unclear. Germline V gene lookup returns CDR1 SGHNT and CDR2 YYREEE (reference sequence). Deletions cut 1 base from V and 3 bases from J, with 13 bases between. This CDR3 comprises 15 residues. The CDR3, as DNA: TGTGCCAGCAGCTTGCGGGCCCAGTTAGACACTGAAGCTTTCTTT. This codes for CASSLRAQLDTEAFF.

This clonotype has a handful of counts. The chain combines TRBV20-1 with TRBJ1-6; D is uncertain. This CDR3 is built from 16 residues. Germline V gene data show CDR1 as DFQATT and CDR2 as SNEGSKA (reference sequence). The V end lost 2 bases, the J end lost 4 bases, and 15 bases lay between the germline ends. This CDR3 is CSARRTGQIYNSPLHF. The CDR3 DNA reads as TGCAGTGCTAGAAGGACGGGCCAGATTTATAATTCACCCCTCCACTTT.

The table lists this clonotype with many counts. The rearrangement links TRBV7-2 to TRBJ2-5; 7 bases map to TRBD2. CDR1 SGHTA and CDR2 FQGNSA come from the germline V gene. The CDR3 runs to 15 residues. V lost 4 bases to trimming and J lost 5 bases; unmatched junction nucleotides: 10. CDR3 residues: CASSWTAGVGETQYF. In nucleotides, the CDR3 is TGTGCCAGCAGCTGGACGGCGGGGGTTGGGGAGACCCAGTACTTC.

This clonotype was counted only a few times. The chain joins TRBV4-3 to TRBJ2-1, with 8 positions matching TRBD2. CDR3 length: 17 amino acids. The trim removed 1 base at V and 7 bases at J, leaving 12 bases unmatched. Germline V gives CDR1 LGHNA, CDR2 YSLEER. The CDR3 region has the DNA TGCGCCAGCAGCCAAGGATTCGGGGGGGCCATTTGGAATGAGCAGTTCTTC. It specifies CASSQGFGGAIWNEQFF.

The chain carries TRBV7-9 and TRBJ2-2; D gene unclear. The CDR3 runs 11 residues. CDR1 SEHNR and CDR2 FQNEAQ come from the germline V gene (reference sequence). The V end was cut by 5 bases, the J end by 7 bases, with 5 bases between. In nucleotides, the CDR3 is TGTGCCAGCAGCCCATACGGGGAGCTGTTTTTT. This gives the protein CASSPYGELFF.

This clonotype was picked up a small number of times. The rearrangement joins TRBV12-3 or TRBV12-4 to TRBJ2-7; D possibly matches TRBD1 or TRBD2 (6 bases each). Trimming shortened V by 10 bases and J by 6 bases, and 19 bases separated the two germline ends. The CDR3 length is 13 residues. The CDR3, as DNA: TGTGCCACAGGGGAGGCGCGAGGGGGCGAGCAGTACTTC. Its protein is CATGEARGGEQYF.

The rearrangement joins TRBV7-9 to TRBJ2-1, with a possible D match to TRBD1 (5 bases). Deletions cut 5 bases from V and 0 bases from J, with 8 bases between. The germline CDR1 and CDR2 sequences are SEHNR and FQNEAQ (reference sequence). This CDR3 is 14 amino acids long. In DNA form, the CDR3 reads TGTGCCAGCAGCGGGGCTTTCTCCTACAATGAGCAGTTCTTC. Its protein is CASSGAFSYNEQFF. The full variable domain, with the rest looked up from reference TRBV7-9 and TRBJ2-1, is DTGVSQNPRHKITKRGQNVTFRCDPISEHNRLYWYRQTLGQGPEFLTYFQNEAQLEKSRLLSDRFSAERPKGSFSTLEIQRTEQGDSAMYLCASSGAFSYNEQFFGPGTRLTVL.

This clonotype is a singleton in its sample. V gene TRBV5-1 combines with J gene TRBJ1-1; D gene ambiguous. The CDR3 consists of 15 residues. Trimming cost V 0 bases and J 1 base, with 10 bases left between them. The germline V gene encodes CDR1 SGHRS and CDR2 YFSETQ. For the CDR3, the DNA is TGCGCCAGCAGCTTGGAAGTCAGACAGAACACTGAAGCTTTCTTT. Amino acid sequence: CASSLEVRQNTEAFF.

The chain recombines TRBV7-8 with TRBJ1-5; TRBD1 matches at 9 bases. In germline, CDR1 is SGHVS, CDR2 FQNEAQ. CDR3 length: 15 amino acids. V trimming: 0 bases; J trimming: 5 bases; junction bases outside the gene matches: 2. The CDR3 DNA reads TGTGCCAGCAGCTTAGCGGGACAGGGACATCAGCCCCAGCATTTT. Its protein is CASSLAGQGHQPQHF.

In its sample, this clonotype was seen a few times. The rearrangement links TRBV12-3 or TRBV12-4 to TRBJ2-4, with TRBD2 matching over 7 bases. This CDR3 contains 15 residues. Trimming at V came to 7 bases and at J to 3 bases, leaving 9 bases not matched to a gene. The CDR3 protein is CASTAWGDYKNIQYF. CDR3 in DNA: TGTGCCAGCACCGCCTGGGGGGACTACAAAAACATTCAGTACTTC.

The J gene is TRBJ2-3, the V gene TRBV7-2; TRBD2 aligns across 10 bases. The CDR3 runs to 18 residues. V lost 2 bases to trimming and J lost 0 bases; unmatched junction nucleotides: 8. Germline V gene sequence: CDR1 SGHTA, CDR2 FQGNSA. DNA of the CDR3: TGTGCCAGCAGCTTACGGTACCGAGCGGGGGGGAGCACAGATACGCAGTATTTT. As protein: CASSLRYRAGGSTDTQYF.

Many counts were recorded for this clonotype. The CDR3 sequence: CASSLVHGGNQPQHF. For the CDR3, the DNA is TGTGCCAGCAGCTTAGTGCATGGCGGCAATCAGCCCCAGCATTTT. The chain carries TRBV7-2 and TRBJ1-5, with D uncertain. The V gene lost 1 base and the J gene lost 2 bases, with 9 bases spanning the gap. The germline gives CDR1 SGHTA, CDR2 FQGNSA. CDR3 size: 15 residues. Complete variable domain (other parts from reference TRBV7-2 and TRBJ1-5): GAGVSQSPSNKVTEKGKDVELRCDPISGHTALYWYRQSLGQGLEFLIYFQGNSAPDKSGLPSDRFSAERTGGSVSTLTIQRTQQEDSAVYLCASSLVHGGNQPQHFGDGTRLSIL.

This clonotype was seen more than once but under ten times. CDR3 DNA: TGTGCCAGCAGCCACCCCAATTCACCCCTCCACTTT. Translating it yields CASSHPNSPLHF. The chain combines TRBV3-1 with TRBJ1-6; D unclear. The CDR3 loop spans 12 amino acids. Germline values: CDR1 LGHDT, CDR2 YNNKEL (reference sequence). Trimming removed 3 bases from V and 7 bases from J, with 4 bases in between.

The chain employs TRBV7-9 and TRBJ2-3; TRBD2 matches 11 bases. J lost 9 bases, V lost 6 bases, and 14 bases had no gene match. The germline V gene encodes CDR1 SEHNR and CDR2 FQNEAQ (reference sequence). The CDR3 covers 16 residues. CDR3 in amino acids: CASSSKTSGEQGTQYF. CDR3 nucleotides: TGTGCCAGCAGTTCCAAGACTAGCGGGGAGCAAGGGACGCAGTATTTT.

This clonotype was counted only a few times. V and J are TRBV7-3 and TRBJ1-6; possible D gene TRBD1, 6 bases. V was cut by 6 bases and J by 7 bases, with 7 bases left in between. Germline loops: CDR1 SGHTA, CDR2 FQGTGA. The CDR3 loop spans 12 amino acids. This CDR3 is CASSTGNSPLHF. CDR3 DNA: TGTGCCAGCAGTACAGGGAATTCACCCCTCCACTTT.

The table lists this clonotype with a few counts. V is TRBV5-1 and J is TRBJ2-7; D is unresolved. V lost 0 bases, J lost 12 bases, and 7 bases lay in between. The CDR3 contains 10 residues. CDR1 is SGHRS and CDR2 is YFSETQ in the germline V gene. This chain's CDR3 is CASSLEPSYV. In nucleotides, the CDR3 is TGCGCCAGCAGCTTGGAACCGTCGTACGTC.